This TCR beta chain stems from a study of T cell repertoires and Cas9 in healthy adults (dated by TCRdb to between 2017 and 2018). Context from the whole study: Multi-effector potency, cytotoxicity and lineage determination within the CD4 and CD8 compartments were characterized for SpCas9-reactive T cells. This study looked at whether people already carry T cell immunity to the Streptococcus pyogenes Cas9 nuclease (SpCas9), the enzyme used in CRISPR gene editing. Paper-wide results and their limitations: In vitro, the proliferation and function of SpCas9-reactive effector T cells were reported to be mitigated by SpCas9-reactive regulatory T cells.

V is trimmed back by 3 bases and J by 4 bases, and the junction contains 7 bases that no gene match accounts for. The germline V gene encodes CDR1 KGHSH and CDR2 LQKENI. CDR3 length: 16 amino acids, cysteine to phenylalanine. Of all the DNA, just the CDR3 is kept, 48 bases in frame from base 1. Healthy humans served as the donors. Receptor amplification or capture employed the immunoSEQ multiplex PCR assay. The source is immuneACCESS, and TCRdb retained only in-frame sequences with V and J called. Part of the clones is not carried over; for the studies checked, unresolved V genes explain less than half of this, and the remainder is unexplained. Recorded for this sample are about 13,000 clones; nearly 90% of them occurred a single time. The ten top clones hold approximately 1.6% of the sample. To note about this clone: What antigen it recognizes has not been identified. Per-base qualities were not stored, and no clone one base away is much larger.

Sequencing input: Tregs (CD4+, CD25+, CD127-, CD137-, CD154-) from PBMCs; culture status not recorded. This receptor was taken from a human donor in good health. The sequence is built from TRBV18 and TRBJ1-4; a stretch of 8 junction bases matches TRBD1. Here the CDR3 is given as CASSPIQGGLNEKLFF. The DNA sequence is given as TGTGCCAGCTCACCGATACAGGGGGGCCTTAATGAAAAACTGTTTTTT.